These 11 T cell receptor beta chains originate from one sample sequenced in a study of blood T cells in healthy people across ages. A second about 7 to 11 cycle PCR used barcoded and J-beta primers. TCRdb itself ran the 5' RACE reads through MiXCR, one entry per CDR3 protein. The sample lists about 780,000 distinct CDR3 sequences; about 45% were seen once. The material sequenced was blood. The receptors here all came from an elderly man in good health.

This clonotype was observed at least ten times. J is TRBJ2-7 and V is TRBV10-3; 7 bases are a match to TRBD1. CDR1 is ENHRY, CDR2 SYGVKD, per germline. The CDR3 runs to 14 residues. J lost 3 bases, V lost 10 bases, and 12 bases had no gene match. CDR3 amino acids: CASRSGTADYEQYF. CDR3 DNA sequence: TGTGCCAGTAGGTCCGGGACAGCGGACTACGAGCAGTACTTC.

This chain links TRBV11-3 with TRBJ2-5, with D possibly TRBD1 on 6 matching bases. CDR1 SGHNT and CDR2 YENEEA come from the germline V gene. The CDR3 extends over 13 amino acids. V lost 4 bases, J lost 13 bases, and 19 bases lay in between. CDR3 sequence (DNA): TGTGCCAGCAGCTCCTACAGGGACAATGAGCGGTACTTC. This translates into CASSSYRDNERYF.

The chain recombines TRBV7-2 with TRBJ2-1; 10 bases are shared with TRBD2. Looked up from germline, CDR1 is SGHTA and CDR2 is FQGNSA. The CDR3 runs to 20 residues. V dropped 1 base and J dropped 8; count of bases not matched to a gene: 20. CDR3 loop: CASSLGGGLAGVWGRDEQFF. For the CDR3, the DNA is TGTGCCAGCAGCTTAGGGGGTGGTCTAGCGGGAGTTTGGGGAAGGGATGAGCAGTTCTTC.

The chain combines TRBV20-1 with TRBJ2-6, with no clear D. This CDR3 has 17 residues. The germline V gene encodes CDR1 DFQATT and CDR2 SNEGSKA (reference sequence). V was pared by 1 base and J by 2 bases, with 15 bases between. The CDR3 nucleotides read TGCAGTGCTAGAGGCTCCCAGTTTCTTCCTGGGGCCAACGTCCTGACTTTC. Translation: CSARGSQFLPGANVLTF.

Notes on this clonotype: A much larger clone lies a single base off, so this may be a read error. This chain uses TRBV29-1 with TRBJ2-7; 10 bases map to TRBD2. The germline V gene has CDR1 SQVTM and CDR2 ANQGSEA. J lost 6 bases, V lost 3 bases, and 17 bases had no gene match. The CDR3 is made up of 17 amino acids. Written as DNA, the CDR3 is TGCAGCGTTGAGGCTTGGACTAGCGGACGGGGAACCTGCGAGCAGTACTTC. Residues: CSVEAWTSGRGTCEQYF.

This clonotype was detected a few times. V usage is TRBV6-6 and J usage is TRBJ1-6; D is possibly TRBD1 (6 bases). Per the germline V gene, CDR1 is MNHNY and CDR2 is SVGAGI (reference sequence). Between the trimmed V and J ends, which lost 8 bases and 7 bases, there was a span of 12 bases. The CDR3 loop spans 13 amino acids. CDR3 region: CASRSGTNSPLHF. The CDR3 DNA is TGTGCCAGCCGGTCCGGGACAAATTCACCCCTCCACTTT.

This clonotype was recorded a few times. This chain joins TRBV28 and TRBJ2-5, with 10 bases lining up with TRBD1. The closer fit of TRBJ2-7 to the DNA end suggests the J call may be wrong. CDR1 and CDR2 from the germline V gene are MDHEN and SYDVKM. The CDR3 runs to 12 residues. The CDR3 loop is CATRQGANEQYF. CDR3 DNA: TGTGCCACCCGACAGGGGGCTAACGAGCAGTACTTC.

This clonotype was observed many times. CDR3 nucleotide sequence: TGCAGTGCTAGAGATGCGAGGGAGGGGGGCTACAATGAGCAGTTCTTC. Translated, it gives CSARDAREGGYNEQFF. The rearrangement joins TRBV20-1 to TRBJ2-1, with a weak D call TRBD2 (7 bases). The CDR3 extends over 16 amino acids. The germline gives CDR1 DFQATT, CDR2 SNEGSKA (reference sequence). Trimming cost V 0 bases and J 3 bases, with 15 bases left between them.

This chain uses TRBV20-1 with TRBJ1-2; D is possibly TRBD1 (5 bases). Germline V lookup: CDR1 DFQATT, CDR2 SNEGSKA (reference sequence). The germline V and J ends were trimmed by 7 bases and 7 bases, with 13 bases remaining between them. The CDR3 covers 11 residues. Here the CDR3 reads CSGPGLGGYTF. Here the CDR3 DNA reads TGCAGTGGTCCAGGGCTGGGTGGCTACACCTTC.

This clonotype was picked up a small number of times. The chain carries TRBV21-1 and TRBJ2-7; TRBD2 is the table's D call and was not checked against the DNA. TRBV21-1 is described as a pseudogene. This CDR3 comprises 16 residues. CDR3 residues: CASSKFCGRATYEQYF. Written as DNA, the CDR3 is TGTGCCAGCAGCAAATTTTGCGGGAGAGCTACCTACGAGCAGTACTTC.

The rearrangement links TRBV29-1 to TRBJ2-5, with 10 positions matching TRBD1. V lost 4 bases, J lost 6 bases, and 8 bases stayed unmatched. This CDR3 is built from 14 residues. The germline V gene has CDR1 SQVTM and CDR2 ANQGSEA. CDR3 DNA: TGCAGCGTTGCGCCCGGGACAGGGGTAAAGACCCAGTACTTC. Protein sequence: CSVAPGTGVKTQYF.